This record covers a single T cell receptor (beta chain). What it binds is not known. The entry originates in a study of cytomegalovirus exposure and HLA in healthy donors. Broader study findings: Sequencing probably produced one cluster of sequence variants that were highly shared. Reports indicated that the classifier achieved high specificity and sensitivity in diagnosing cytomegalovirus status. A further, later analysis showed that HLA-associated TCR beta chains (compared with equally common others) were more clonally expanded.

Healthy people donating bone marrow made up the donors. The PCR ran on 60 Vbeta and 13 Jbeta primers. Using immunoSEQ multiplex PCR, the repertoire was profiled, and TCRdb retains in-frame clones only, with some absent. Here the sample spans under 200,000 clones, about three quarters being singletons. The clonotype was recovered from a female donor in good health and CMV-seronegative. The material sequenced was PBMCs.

The CDR3 DNA is TGCGCCAGCAGCGCAAGGACAGGGAACACCGGGGAGCTGTTTTTT. This gives the protein CASSARTGNTGELFF. The rearrangement joins TRBV5-1 to TRBJ2-2; TRBD1 matches 7 bases. Germline CDR1 and CDR2: SGHRS and YFSETQ. This CDR3 has 15 amino acids. The trim removed 4 bases at V and 1 base at J, leaving 4 bases unmatched.